The 27 T cell receptor beta chains in this list originate from one sample, sequenced in a study of CD8+ T cells in alopecia areata. Treatment described: oral pan-JAK inhibitor, 5-10 mg twice daily. Isolated RNA was reverse transcribed into cDNA used as the sequencing template. Libraries were prepared by immunoSEQ multiplex PCR; TCRdb keeps only in-frame clonotypes and omits some of them. The sample lists 150,000 to 200,000 clones; roughly 60% were seen once. The sequencing used CD4+ T cells sorted from blood, collected at week 24, from a patient treated with tofacitinib. The receptor set was obtained from a human donor with alopecia areata.

This clone occurred a few times. The chain recombines TRBV6-5 with TRBJ2-2, with D perhaps matching TRBD1 or TRBD2 (6 bases each). The ends were cut back, 4 bases at V and 7 bases at J, with 10 bases in the middle. The germline V gene encodes CDR1 MNHEY and CDR2 SVGAGI. The CDR3 has 13 residues. CDR3 loop: CASSSGGVGELFF. Written as DNA, the CDR3 is TGTGCCAGCAGTTCCGGGGGCGTCGGGGAGCTGTTTTTT.

The chain has TRBV2 and TRBJ2-5, with TRBD2 matching 11 bases. Per germline, CDR1 SNHLY and CDR2 FYNNEI. This CDR3 comprises 15 residues. J gave up 3 bases and V 5 bases, and 5 bases lay outside the gene matches. The CDR3, as DNA: TGTGCCAGCAGTCCTAGCGGGGGGAGGGAAGAGACCCAGTACTTC. This sequence encodes CASSPSGGREETQYF.

The genes are TRBV30 and TRBJ1-6, with D unclear. The germline CDR1 and CDR2 sequences are GTSNPN and SVGIG (reference sequence). The CDR3 contains 14 residues. V lost 3 bases, J lost 10 bases, and 16 bases lay in between. The CDR3 DNA follows: TGTGCCTGGAGGGCGACGGTGAGAGGGTCACCCCTCCACTTT. Translated: CAWRATVRGSPLHF. The entire variable domain, with the rest obtained from reference TRBV30 and TRBJ1-6, is as follows: SQTIHQWPATLVQPVGSPLSLECTVEGTSNPNLYWYRQAAGRGLQLLFYSVGIGQISSEVPQNLSASRPQDRQFILSSKKLLLSDSGFYLCAWRATVRGSPLHFGNGTRLTVT.

V usage is TRBV30 and J usage is TRBJ1-1, with D uncertain. The CDR3 is 13 amino acids. V shed 1 base and J shed 5 bases, with 11 bases lying between them. From germline, CDR1 is GTSNPN and CDR2 SVGIG (reference sequence). The CDR3 bases are TGTGCCTGGAGTGACATTCTAAGTACTGAAGCTTTCTTT. Translating it yields CAWSDILSTEAFF.

The chain joins TRBV18 to TRBJ1-6; 9 nucleotides line up with TRBD1. V was clipped by 3 bases and J by 10 bases; unmatched bases: 7. CDR1 is KGHSH and CDR2 is LQKENI in the germline V gene. The CDR3 has 15 amino acids. CDR3 sequence: CASSPGQGVGSPLHF. The CDR3 DNA reads as TGTGCCAGCTCACCGGGACAGGGCGTAGGATCACCCCTCCACTTT.

Points on this clone: This same CDR3 is encoded by further DNA sequences in the sample. The chain carries TRBV14 and TRBJ1-6, with D possibly being TRBD1 (5 bases). CDR1 is SGHDN and CDR2 is FVKESK in the germline V gene. The CDR3 runs 15 residues. Trimming cost V 0 bases and J 10 bases, with 13 bases left between them. The CDR3 nucleotides read TGTGCCAGCAGCCAAGATCCGGCAGGGAGGTCACCCCTCCACTTT. This gives the protein CASSQDPAGRSPLHF. Full variable domain (remainder filled in from reference TRBV14 and TRBJ1-6): EAGVTQFPSHSVIEKGQTVTLRCDPISGHDNLYWYRRVMGKEIKFLLHFVKESKQDESGMPNNRFLAERTGGTYSTLKVQPAELEDSGVYFCASSQDPAGRSPLHFGNGTRLTVT.

The rearrangement links TRBV7-2 to TRBJ1-1; D is perhaps TRBD1 (6 bases). V was trimmed by 4 bases and J by 1 base, leaving 10 bases between them. The CDR3 contains 14 residues. CDR1 SGHTA and CDR2 FQGNSA come from the germline V gene. In nucleotides, the CDR3 is TGTGCCAGCAGCTCGGCACAGGGGAACACTGAAGCTTTCTTT. It encodes CASSSAQGNTEAFF. Combining the CDR3 with reference TRBV7-2 and TRBJ1-1 gives the whole variable domain GAGVSQSPSNKVTEKGKDVELRCDPISGHTALYWYRQSLGQGLEFLIYFQGNSAPDKSGLPSDRFSAERTGGSVSTLTIQRTQQEDSAVYLCASSSAQGNTEAFFGQGTRLTVV.

The sample holds a few counts of this clone. The chain is built from TRBV4-3 and TRBJ2-7, with D possibly matching TRBD1 (6 bases). Germline CDR1 reads LGHNA; CDR2 reads YSLEER. This CDR3 is 14 amino acids long. V lost 0 bases to trimming and J lost 6 bases, with 12 bases between them. The CDR3 region is CASSQEQGKGEQYF. Here the CDR3 DNA reads TGCGCCAGCAGCCAAGAACAGGGAAAGGGCGAGCAGTACTTC.

This chain connects TRBV4-3 to TRBJ2-2, with TRBD2 matching over 9 bases. There are 18 residues in the CDR3. J was trimmed by 9 bases and V by 0 bases; bases with no gene match: 14. Per the germline V gene, CDR1 is LGHNA and CDR2 is YSLEER. The CDR3 DNA sequence: TGCGCCAGCAGCCAAGATCGGGATAGCGGGGGTTCCGTCCGGGAGCTGTTTTTT. Protein sequence: CASSQDRDSGGSVRELFF.

The chain has TRBV2 and TRBJ1-2, with no clear D. The CDR3 spans 16 residues. Germline assignment: CDR1 SNHLY and CDR2 FYNNEI. V lost 0 bases and J 2 bases, leaving 13 bases between the germline ends. Here the CDR3 DNA reads TGTGCCAGCAGTGAAGCGCTTCTCGGAGACAACTATGGCTACACCTTC. It translates to CASSEALLGDNYGYTF.

The chain has TRBV4-1 and TRBJ1-1; possibly TRBD1 for D (6 bases). Germline CDR1 and CDR2: MGHRA and YSYEKL. This CDR3 spans 15 amino acids. Trimming removed 5 bases at V and 1 base at J, with 14 bases between. The CDR3 DNA reads as TGCGCCAGCAGCTTATCAGAGGACAGGAACACTGAAGCTTTCTTT. Protein product: CASSLSEDRNTEAFF.

The rearrangement joins TRBV30 to TRBJ1-1; D gene uncertain. V lost 0 bases to trimming and J lost 6 bases, with 14 bases between them. The CDR3 runs 14 residues. Germline V gives CDR1 GTSNPN, CDR2 SVGIG (reference sequence). CDR3 residues: CAWSVPPPLAEAFF. Written as DNA, the CDR3 is TGTGCCTGGAGTGTACCCCCTCCTTTAGCTGAAGCTTTCTTT.

CDR3 residues: CASSSEGWRGGTDTQYF. In DNA form, the CDR3 reads TGTGCCAGCAGCTCCGAAGGGTGGCGGGGGGGCACAGATACGCAGTATTTT. The chain couples TRBV7-8 to TRBJ2-3; 8 bases align to TRBD2. Germline V gene data show CDR1 as SGHVS and CDR2 as FQNEAQ. The CDR3 runs 17 residues. V lost 4 bases, J lost 1 base, and 10 bases stayed unmatched.

The chain recombines TRBV5-6 with TRBJ1-4; D remains unclear. CDR1 SGHDT and CDR2 YYEEEE come from the germline V gene. Trimming left V 1 base short and J 0 bases short, with 4 bases between. CDR3 size: 14 residues. The CDR3 here is CASSLSATNEKLFF. For the CDR3, the DNA is TGTGCCAGCAGCTTGAGTGCAACTAATGAAAAACTGTTTTTT.

The chain recombines TRBV30 with TRBJ2-2, with 12 nucleotides matching TRBD2. CDR3 length equals 15 residues. Germline CDR1 and CDR2: GTSNPN and SVGIG (reference sequence). Germline trimming cut 6 bases from V and 5 bases from J; bases unmatched to any gene: 7. CDR3 sequence reads: CACLAGGPSTGELFF. Written as DNA, the CDR3 is TGTGCCTGTCTAGCGGGGGGGCCGTCAACCGGGGAGCTGTTTTTT.

The chain joins TRBV14 to TRBJ1-6; D is unresolved. The CDR3 is made up of 15 amino acids. Trimming shortened V by 4 bases and J by 1 base, and 8 bases separated the two germline ends. Germline loops: CDR1 SGHDN, CDR2 FVKESK. The CDR3 nucleotides read TGTGCCAGCAGCCTGGGCGGTTCCTATAATTCACCCCTCCACTTT. It specifies CASSLGGSYNSPLHF.

The V and J genes are TRBV7-9 and TRBJ1-1, with D uncertain. Between the trimmed V and J ends, which lost 2 bases and 11 bases, there was a span of 12 bases. The CDR3 loop spans 12 amino acids. Germline loops: CDR1 SEHNR, CDR2 FQNEAQ (reference sequence). In DNA form, the CDR3 reads TGTGCCAGCAGCTTACTAATAGAGGAGGCTTTCTTT. It encodes CASSLLIEEAFF.

CDR3 bases: TGTGCCTGGAGTGGTGGGAGGGACACAGATACGCAGTATTTT. Protein product: CAWSGGRDTDTQYF. This chain joins TRBV30 and TRBJ2-3; 7 bases map to TRBD2. The V gene's germline CDR1 is GTSNPN and CDR2 SVGIG (reference sequence). V was clipped by 1 base and J by 2 bases; unmatched bases: 3. The CDR3 is made up of 14 amino acids.

The rearrangement joins TRBV15 to TRBJ2-7, with D possibly matching TRBD1 (6 bases). The V gene's germline CDR1 is LNHNV and CDR2 YYDKDF (reference sequence). V gave up 5 bases and J gave up 5 bases, with 19 bases separating them. This CDR3 contains 15 residues. CDR3 amino acids: CATSLRDTVWNEQYF. CDR3 sequence (DNA): TGTGCCACCAGCCTACGGGACACTGTATGGAACGAGCAGTACTTC.

V gene TRBV7-2 combines with J gene TRBJ1-2; maybe TRBD1 (5 bases). V dropped 5 bases and J dropped 4 bases, with 11 bases sitting between them. The germline CDR1 and CDR2 sequences are SGHTA and FQGNSA. This CDR3 region has 13 residues. This CDR3 is CASSPRTPYGYTF. Here the CDR3 DNA reads TGTGCCAGCAGCCCCCGGACACCCTATGGCTACACCTTC.

The chain has TRBV29-1 and TRBJ2-7, with TRBD1 matching 11 bases. Per the germline V gene, CDR1 is SQVTM and CDR2 is ANQGSEA. The length of the CDR3 is 15 residues. V gave up 7 bases and J gave up 3 bases; unmatched junction bases: 11. CDR3 sequence: CSATNTGTGGYEQYF. The CDR3 bases are TGCAGCGCAACTAATACCGGGACAGGGGGCTACGAGCAGTACTTC.

The J gene is TRBJ1-1, the V gene TRBV25-1; no firm D call. Germline V lookup: CDR1 MGHDK, CDR2 SYGVNS. This CDR3 has 14 residues. Trimming pared 1 base from V and 6 bases from J, leaving 12 bases between. The CDR3 region is CASSEWNSLAEAFF. DNA for the CDR3: TGTGCCAGCAGTGAATGGAACTCGCTGGCTGAAGCTTTCTTT. Together with reference TRBV25-1 and TRBJ1-1, the CDR3 gives the full variable domain: EADIYQTPRYLVIGTGKKITLECSQTMGHDKMYWYQQDPGMELHLIHYSYGVNSTEKGDLSSESTVSRIRTEHFPLTLESARPSHTSQYLCASSEWNSLAEAFFGQGTRLTVV.

The V call is TRBV4-3, the J call TRBJ1-2, with D perhaps matching TRBD1 (6 bases). Trimming stripped 4 bases from V and 7 bases from J, with 19 bases between. This CDR3 is built from 15 residues. Germline values: CDR1 LGHNA, CDR2 YSLEER. In DNA, the CDR3 is TGCGCCAGCAGCCCGTACCCCCCAGGGGCTAGTGGCTACACCTTC. Encoded protein: CASSPYPPGASGYTF.

This clone was seen a few times. The rearrangement links TRBV4-3 to TRBJ2-7; possibly TRBD2 for D (6 bases). V was clipped by 0 bases and J by 3 bases, with 15 bases between them. Germline V gives CDR1 LGHNA, CDR2 YSLEER. The CDR3 runs to 16 residues. The CDR3 DNA reads TGCGCCAGCAGCCAAGAAGGAGGGCAGACCTTCTACGAGCAGTACTTC. This gives the protein CASSQEGGQTFYEQYF.

V is TRBV5-1 and J is TRBJ1-1; no definite D call. Germline CDR1 reads SGHRS; CDR2 reads YFSETQ. Between the trimmed V and J ends, which lost 1 base and 1 base, there was a span of 8 bases. The CDR3 length is 14 residues. This chain's CDR3 is CASSLLEGNTEAFF. The CDR3 DNA follows: TGCGCCAGCAGCTTGTTAGAAGGGAACACTGAAGCTTTCTTT.

The V gene is TRBV7-2, the J gene TRBJ2-3; possible D gene TRBD1, 6 bases. This CDR3 comprises 16 residues. V lost 6 bases and J lost 3, with 19 bases in between. CDR1 is SGHTA and CDR2 is FQGNSA in the germline V gene. CDR3 DNA sequence: TGTGCCAGCAGGCTAGGGTGGGGGCCGCGAACAGATACGCAGTATTTT. Encoded protein: CASRLGWGPRTDTQYF.

The chain combines TRBV29-1 with TRBJ1-3; D unclear. The CDR3 is made up of 14 amino acids. Germline V gene data show CDR1 as SQVTM and CDR2 as ANQGSEA. The ends were cut back, 4 bases at V and 0 bases at J, with 10 bases in the middle. In DNA, the CDR3 is TGCAGCGTTGTTCCGTGGGACTCTGGAAACACCATATATTTT. This encodes CSVVPWDSGNTIYF.